The source of this T cell receptor beta chain is a study of CD8 T cells in ankylosing spondylitis. This clonotype has at least ten counts. Its matching antigen is unknown. MiXCR was run by TCRdb on the 5' RACE reads, yielding one entry per CDR3 protein. The sample lists roughly 250,000 distinct CDR3 sequences, 7.5% to 9% occurring once. Whole-study results and caveats: Earlier literature documents some of the motif variants in reactive arthritis synovial fluid and blood. The authors found the disease-linked clones to be CD8+ and relatively rare in peripheral blood.

J lost 4 bases, V lost 0 bases, and 13 bases had no gene match. CDR1 SGHAT and CDR2 FQDESV come from the germline V gene (reference sequence). This CDR3 is 18 amino acids long. The sample consisted of blood, either unsorted or a sorted T cell fraction (not recorded which). The receptor was derived from a male donor with ankylosing spondylitis or in good health (not recorded which). The gene calls are TRBV11-1 and TRBJ2-3, with 7 positions matching TRBD1. The CDR3 here is CASSLAMGQHGIPDTQYF. In nucleotides, the CDR3 is TGTGCCAGCAGCTTAGCGATGGGACAGCACGGTATCCCAGATACGCAGTATTTT.